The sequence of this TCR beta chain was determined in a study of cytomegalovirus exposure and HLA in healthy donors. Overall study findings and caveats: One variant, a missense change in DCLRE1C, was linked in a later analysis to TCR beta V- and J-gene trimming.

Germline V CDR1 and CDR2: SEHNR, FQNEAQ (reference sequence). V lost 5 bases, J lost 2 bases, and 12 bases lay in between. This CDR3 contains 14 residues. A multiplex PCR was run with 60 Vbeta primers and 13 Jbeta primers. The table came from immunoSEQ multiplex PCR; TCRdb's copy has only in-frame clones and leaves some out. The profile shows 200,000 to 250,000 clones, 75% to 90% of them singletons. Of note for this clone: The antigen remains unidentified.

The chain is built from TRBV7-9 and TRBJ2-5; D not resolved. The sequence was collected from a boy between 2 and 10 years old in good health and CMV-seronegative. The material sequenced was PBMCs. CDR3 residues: CASSLPVRQETQYF. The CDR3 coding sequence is TGTGCCAGCAGCCTGCCGGTGCGACAAGAGACCCAGTACTTC.